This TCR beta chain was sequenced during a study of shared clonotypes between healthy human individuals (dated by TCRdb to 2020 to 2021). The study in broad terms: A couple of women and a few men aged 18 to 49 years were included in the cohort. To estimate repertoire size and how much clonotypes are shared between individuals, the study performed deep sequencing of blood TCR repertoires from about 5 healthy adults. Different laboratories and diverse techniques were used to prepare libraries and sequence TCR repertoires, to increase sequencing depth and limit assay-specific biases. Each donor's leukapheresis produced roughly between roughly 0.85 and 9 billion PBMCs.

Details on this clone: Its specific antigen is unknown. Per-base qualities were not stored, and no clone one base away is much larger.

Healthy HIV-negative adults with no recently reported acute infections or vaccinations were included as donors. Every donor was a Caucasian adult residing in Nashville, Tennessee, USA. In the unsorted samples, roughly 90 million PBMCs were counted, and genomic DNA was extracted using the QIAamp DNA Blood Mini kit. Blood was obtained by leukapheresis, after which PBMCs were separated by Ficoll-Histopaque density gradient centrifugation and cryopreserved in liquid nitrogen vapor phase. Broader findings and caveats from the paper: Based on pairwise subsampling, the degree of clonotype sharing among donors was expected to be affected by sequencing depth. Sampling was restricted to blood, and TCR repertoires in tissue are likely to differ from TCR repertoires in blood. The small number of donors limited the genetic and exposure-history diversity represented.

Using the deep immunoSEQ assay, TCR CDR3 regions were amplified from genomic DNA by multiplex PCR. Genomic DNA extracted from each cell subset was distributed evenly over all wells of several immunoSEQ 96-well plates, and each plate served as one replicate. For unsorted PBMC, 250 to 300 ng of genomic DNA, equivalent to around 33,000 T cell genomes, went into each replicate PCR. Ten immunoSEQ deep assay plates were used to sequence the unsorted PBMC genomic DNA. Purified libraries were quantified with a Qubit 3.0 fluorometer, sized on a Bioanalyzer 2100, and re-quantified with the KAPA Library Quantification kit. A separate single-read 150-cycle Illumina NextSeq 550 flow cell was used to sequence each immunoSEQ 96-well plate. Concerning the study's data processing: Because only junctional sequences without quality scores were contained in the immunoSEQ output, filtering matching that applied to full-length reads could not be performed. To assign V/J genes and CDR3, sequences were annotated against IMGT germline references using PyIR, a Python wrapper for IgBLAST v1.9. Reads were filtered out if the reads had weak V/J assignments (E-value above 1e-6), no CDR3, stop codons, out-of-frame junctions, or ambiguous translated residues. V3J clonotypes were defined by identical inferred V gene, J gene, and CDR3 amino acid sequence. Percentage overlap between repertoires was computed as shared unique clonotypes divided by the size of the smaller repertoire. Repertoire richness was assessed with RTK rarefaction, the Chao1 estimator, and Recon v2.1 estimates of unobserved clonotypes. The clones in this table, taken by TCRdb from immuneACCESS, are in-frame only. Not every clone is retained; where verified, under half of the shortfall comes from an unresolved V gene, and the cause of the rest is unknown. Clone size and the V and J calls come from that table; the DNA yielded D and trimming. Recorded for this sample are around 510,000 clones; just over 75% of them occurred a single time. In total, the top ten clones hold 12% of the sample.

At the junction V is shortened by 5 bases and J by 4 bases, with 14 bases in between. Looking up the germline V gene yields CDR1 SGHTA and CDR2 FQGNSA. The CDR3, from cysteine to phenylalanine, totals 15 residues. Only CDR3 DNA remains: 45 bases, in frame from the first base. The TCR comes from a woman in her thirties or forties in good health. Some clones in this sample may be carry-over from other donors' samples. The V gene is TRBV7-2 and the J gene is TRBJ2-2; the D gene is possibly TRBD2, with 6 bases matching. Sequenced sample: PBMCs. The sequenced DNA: TGTGCCAGCAGCCTTAGCGGACGGCGCACCGGGGAGCTGTTTTTT. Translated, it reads CASSLSGRRTGELFF.